These 23 T cell receptor beta chains were all obtained from the same sample, sequenced in a study of CD8 T cells in Susac syndrome. With random hexamers, about 0.45 to 1 ug RNA was reverse transcribed. Each CDR3 protein gets one entry after TCRdb re-called the immunoSEQ multiplex PCR reads with MiXCR. This table holds under 85,000 distinct CDR3 sequences, 85% to 95% found once. Sequencing was carried out using CD8+ T cells from PBMCs. The receptors here all came from a human donor with multiple sclerosis.

The gene calls are TRBV20-1 and TRBJ1-1; no firm D call. The CDR3 totals 13 residues. Between the trimmed V and J ends, which lost 5 bases and 0 bases, there was a span of 10 bases. Germline CDR1 and CDR2: DFQATT and SNEGSKA (reference sequence). DNA for the CDR3: TGCAGTGCTGCTTTTGGAATGAACACTGAAGCTTTCTTT. The encoded protein is CSAAFGMNTEAFF.

The rearrangement links TRBV23-1 to TRBJ1-5; 9 bases agree with TRBD1. TRBV23-1 is recorded as an ORF, its role being uncertain. This CDR3 spans 15 amino acids. V shed 3 bases and J 8 bases; nucleotides not matched to a gene: 8. DNA of the CDR3: TGCGCCAGCAGTCAGGGGACAGGGTGTAAAGAGCCCCAGCATTTT. This codes for CASSQGTGCKEPQHF.

The chain couples TRBV19 to TRBJ2-1, with 13 bases lining up with TRBD2. The V and J ends lost 4 bases and 0 bases, in that order; junction bases with no gene match: 3. Germline-derived CDR1 and CDR2 are LNHDA and SQIVND (reference sequence). This CDR3 is built from 17 residues. The CDR3 reads CASSTGLAGVSYNEQFF. CDR3 DNA sequence: TGTGCCAGTAGTACCGGACTAGCGGGGGTCTCCTACAATGAGCAGTTCTTC.

This clonotype came up a few times. The genes are TRBV11-3 and TRBJ1-2, with D perhaps TRBD1 (6 bases). This CDR3 region has 14 residues. Deletions cut 4 bases from V and 2 bases from J, with 11 bases between. Germline assignment: CDR1 SGHNT and CDR2 YENEEA. CDR3 loop: CASSSNRVNYGYTF. The CDR3, as DNA: TGTGCCAGCAGCTCGAACAGGGTCAACTATGGCTACACCTTC.

The CDR3 nucleotides are TGTGCCAGTAGAGATGCGTTATTCTACGAGCAGTACTTC. Protein sequence: CASRDALFYEQYF. The chain uses TRBV6-6 and TRBJ2-7; D is unresolved. Germline-derived CDR1 and CDR2 are MNHNY and SVGAGI (reference sequence). Trimming took off 9 bases at V and 3 bases at J, with 15 bases between the two ends. CDR3 length equals 13 residues.

J is TRBJ1-1 and V is TRBV29-1; D might be TRBD1 (5 bases). The CDR3 contains 15 residues. The V gene's germline CDR1 is SQVTM and CDR2 ANQGSEA. V was trimmed by 0 bases and J by 4 bases, leaving 15 bases between them. CDR3 sequence: CSVEDGGVSGTEAFF. CDR3 nucleotides: TGCAGCGTTGAAGATGGAGGGGTTTCTGGCACTGAAGCTTTCTTT.

V gene TRBV7-9 combines with J gene TRBJ2-2; D is unresolved. V was cut by 1 base and J by 0 bases, with 6 bases left in between. CDR3 length: 15 residues. Germline CDR1 SEHNR, CDR2 FQNEAQ (reference sequence). This CDR3 reads CASSLVDANTGELFF. In nucleotides, the CDR3 is TGTGCCAGCAGCTTAGTTGACGCGAACACCGGGGAGCTGTTTTTT. The full variable domain, completed using reference TRBV7-9 and TRBJ2-2, is DTGVSQNPRHKITKRGQNVTFRCDPISEHNRLYWYRQTLGQGPEFLTYFQNEAQLEKSRLLSDRFSAERPKGSFSTLEIQRTEQGDSAMYLCASSLVDANTGELFFGEGSRLTVL.

The rearrangement uses TRBV18 and TRBJ2-5, with a weak D call TRBD1 (6 bases). Germline lookup yields CDR1 KGHSH and CDR2 LQKENI. CDR3 size: 14 residues. Trimming took 2 bases from V and 1 from J, leaving 8 bases between them. As DNA, the CDR3 is TGTGCCAGCTCACCAGGACAGTCCCAAGAGACCCAGTACTTC. Its translation is CASSPGQSQETQYF. Combining the CDR3 with reference TRBV18 and TRBJ2-5 gives the whole variable domain NAGVMQNPRHLVRRRGQEARLRCSPMKGHSHVYWYRQLPEEGLKFMVYLQKENIIDESGMPKERFSAEFPKEGPSILRIQQVVRGDSAAYFCASSPGQSQETQYFGPGTRLLVL.

This sequence joins TRBV29-1 and TRBJ1-2; TRBD1 is a possible D gene (6 bases). CDR3 length equals 13 residues. Germline lookup yields CDR1 SQVTM and CDR2 ANQGSEA. V lost 1 base to trimming and J lost 8 bases, with 14 bases between them. Here the CDR3 DNA reads TGCAGCGTTGAAGCCCGGACAGCGGAAGGCTACACCTTC. It is translated as CSVEARTAEGYTF.

This clonotype was detected once. The chain employs TRBV28 and TRBJ2-2; D unclear. Germline CDR1 and CDR2: MDHEN and SYDVKM. CDR3 length: 14 residues. V was cut by 5 bases and J by 2 bases, with 9 bases left in between. The DNA for the CDR3 is TGTGCCAGCAGTCCCAACAGCAACACCGGGGAGCTGTTTTTT. Its protein is CASSPNSNTGELFF.

The chain uses TRBV7-2 and TRBJ2-3, with 8 bases lining up with TRBD2. Losses at the gene ends were 2 bases for V and 1 base for J; bases not matched to a gene: 5. The CDR3 has 16 residues. Germline CDR1 is SGHTA and CDR2 is FQGNSA. CDR3 loop: CASSLRAGGRTDTQYF. In DNA form, the CDR3 reads TGTGCCAGCAGCTTACGTGCGGGGGGACGCACAGATACGCAGTATTTT.

V gene TRBV2 combines with J gene TRBJ2-3; D is unresolved. The germline CDR1 and CDR2 sequences are SNHLY and FYNNEI. V was pared by 8 bases and J by 6 bases, with 9 bases between. The CDR3 sequence is 11 residues long. Here the CDR3 reads CASLRSDTQYF. The CDR3 DNA follows: TGTGCCAGCCTCCGTTCGGATACGCAGTATTTT.

This chain links TRBV7-9 with TRBJ2-1, with D perhaps matching TRBD1 (6 bases). There are 13 residues in the CDR3. The V gene lost 7 bases and the J gene lost 7 bases, with 14 bases spanning the gap. From germline, CDR1 is SEHNR and CDR2 FQNEAQ (reference sequence). CDR3 amino acids: CASNSPGANEQFF. CDR3 DNA: TGTGCCAGCAATTCCCCAGGGGCAAATGAGCAGTTCTTC. The full variable domain, rest sourced from reference TRBV7-9 and TRBJ2-1, is DTGVSQNPRHKITKRGQNVTFRCDPISEHNRLYWYRQTLGQGPEFLTYFQNEAQLEKSRLLSDRFSAERPKGSFSTLEIQRTEQGDSAMYLCASNSPGANEQFFGPGTRLTVL.

This clonotype was seen only once. The J gene is TRBJ1-5, the V gene TRBV30; 9 nucleotides line up with TRBD1. Trimming at V came to 2 bases and at J to 7 bases, leaving 6 bases not matched to a gene. This CDR3 has 14 amino acids. Per germline, CDR1 GTSNPN and CDR2 SVGIG (reference sequence). CDR3 region: CAWSSGQGEQPQHF. CDR3 in DNA: TGTGCCTGGAGTTCGGGACAGGGCGAACAGCCCCAGCATTTT.

The J gene is TRBJ2-6, the V gene TRBV6-4; D uncertain. The germline gives CDR1 MRHNA, CDR2 SNTAGT. V lost 3 bases to trimming and J lost 0 bases, with 3 bases between them. The CDR3 length is 14 residues. The CDR3 DNA sequence: TGTGCCAGCAGTGAAAGCTCTGGGGCCAACGTCCTGACTTTC. Protein product: CASSESSGANVLTF.

The chain employs TRBV24-1 and TRBJ2-1, with D perhaps matching TRBD1 (5 bases). Looked up from germline, CDR1 is KGHDR and CDR2 is SFDVKD. This CDR3 has 15 amino acids. Trimming removed 4 bases from V and 6 bases from J, with 15 bases in between. CDR3 nucleotides: TGTGCCACCAGTGAGGAAAGGGGCAGGGCCAATGAGCAGTTCTTC. This translates into CATSEERGRANEQFF.

The gene calls are TRBV5-6 and TRBJ2-7, with TRBD1 identical over 7 bases. V shed 2 bases and J 3 bases; nucleotides not matched to a gene: 2. In germline, CDR1 is SGHDT, CDR2 YYEEEE. The CDR3 consists of 13 residues. DNA for the CDR3: TGTGCCAGCAGCTTTGGGACAGTCTACGAGCAGTACTTC. Translation gives CASSFGTVYEQYF.

The chain links TRBV28 to TRBJ1-1; unclear D gene. Trimming cost V 7 bases and J 1 base, with 7 bases left between them. CDR1 MDHEN and CDR2 SYDVKM come from the germline V gene. This CDR3 has 12 amino acids. CDR3 protein: CASMSENTEAFF. CDR3 in DNA: TGTGCCAGCATGTCCGAGAACACTGAAGCTTTCTTT.

This sequence joins TRBV29-1 and TRBJ1-2; 8 bases map to TRBD1. Losses at the gene ends were 6 bases for V and 2 bases for J; bases not matched to a gene: 8. This CDR3 spans 14 amino acids. The germline CDR1 and CDR2 sequences are SQVTM and ANQGSEA. CDR3: CSVYGQGTNYGYTF. Here the CDR3 DNA reads TGCAGCGTCTACGGACAGGGCACCAACTATGGCTACACCTTC. Looking up the rest from reference TRBV29-1 and TRBJ1-2 gives the full variable domain: SAVISQKPSRDICQRGTSLTIQCQVDSQVTMMFWYRQQPGQSLTLIATANQGSEATYESGFVIDKFPISRPNLTFSTLTVSNMSPEDSSIYLCSVYGQGTNYGYTFGSGTRLTVV.

The gene calls are TRBV29-1 and TRBJ2-7, with no clear D. This CDR3 has 15 amino acids. The germline V gene encodes CDR1 SQVTM and CDR2 ANQGSEA. The ends were cut back, 1 base at V and 2 bases at J, with 15 bases in the middle. The CDR3 nucleotides read TGCAGCGTTGAAGTTAGAGTCTTAATAACCTACGAGCAGTACTTC. This sequence encodes CSVEVRVLITYEQYF.

The chain has TRBV28 and TRBJ2-4; no definite D call. In germline, CDR1 is MDHEN, CDR2 SYDVKM. The CDR3 runs 11 residues. The V end lost 2 bases, the J end lost 8 bases, and 4 bases lay between the germline ends. The CDR3 loop is CASSLGDIQYF. CDR3 nucleotides: TGTGCCAGCAGTTTAGGGGACATTCAGTACTTC.

The CDR3 is CASSAEDGNQPQHF. CDR3 coding DNA: TGTGCCAGCAGCGCCGAAGATGGCAATCAGCCCCAGCATTTT. This chain links TRBV9 with TRBJ1-5; D is ambiguous. CDR1 SGDLS and CDR2 YYNGEE come from the germline V gene. The CDR3 loop spans 14 amino acids. Trimming pared 3 bases from V and 2 bases from J, leaving 9 bases between.

V is TRBV4-3 and J is TRBJ1-5; 10 bases align to TRBD1. The CDR3 has 15 amino acids. Germline CDR1 is LGHNA and CDR2 is YSLEER. V lost 0 bases, J lost 6 bases, and 2 bases stayed unmatched. The CDR3 DNA sequence: TGCGCCAGCAGCCAAGACGGACAGGGGGGTCAGCCCCAGCATTTT. Translation: CASSQDGQGGQPQHF.